The rows below give T cell receptor beta chains drawn from one sample of a study of blood T cells in healthy people across ages. TCRdb recomputed calls from the 5' RACE reads with MiXCR, one row per CDR3 protein. This table holds more than 1 million distinct CDR3 sequences, 45% found once. Material: blood. These TCRs come from a woman aged 60-70 years in good health. Each CDR3 is given with its conserved first and last residue. The D gene is left open where the match is weak. Size tells how often a clone was seen (once, few, many) or the class of an expanded clone, and some rows leave it out.

size,J,D,V,CDR3,DNA
.,TRBJ2-1,.,TRBV7-6,CASSKGLESSYNEQFF,TGTGCCAGCAGCAAGGGACTCGAAAGCTCCTACAATGAGCAGTTCTTC
.,TRBJ2-4,TRBD2,TRBV4-1,CASSGGLAGGGSLGTQYF,TGCGCCAGCAGTGGGGGACTAGCGGGAGGAGGGTCGCTGGGAACTCAGTACTTC
.,TRBJ1-5,.,TRBV27,CASSLSRANQPQHF,TGTGCCAGCAGTTTGAGCAGGGCAAATCAGCCCCAGCATTTT
many,TRBJ2-7,TRBD2,TRBV7-3,CASSFTGTSLYNEQYF,TGTGCCAGCAGCTTTACCGGGACTAGCCTATACAATGAGCAGTACTTC
.,TRBJ1-2,.,TRBV7-9,CASSSALEVPKGYTF,TGTGCCAGCAGCTCAGCGCTCGAAGTGCCCAAGGGCTACACCTTC
.,TRBJ1-2,TRBD1,TRBV27,CASSSDRGRNGYTF,TGTGCCAGCAGTTCGGACAGGGGACGGAATGGCTACACCTTC
.,TRBJ2-7,.,TRBV4-1,CASSTQMSAPYEQYF,TGCGCCAGCAGCACCCAAATGTCAGCTCCCTACGAGCAGTACTTC
once,TRBJ2-7,.,TRBV20-1,CSARKPDYYEQYF,TGCAGTGCGCGAAAACCGGACTACTACGAGCAGTACTTC
.,TRBJ2-7,.,TRBV14,CASSHFSPRGWGRRIEQYF,TGTGCCAGCAGCCACTTCTCCCCCCGGGGATGGGGGAGACGGATCGAGCAGTACTTC
.,TRBJ1-6,.,TRBV5-1,CASAWLGGRDSPLHF,TGCGCCAGCGCTTGGTTGGGGGGGCGAGATTCACCCCTCCACTTT
.,TRBJ2-1,TRBD2,TRBV7-3,CASSLMGTSSYNEQFF,TGTGCCAGCAGCTTAATGGGGACTAGTAGCTACAATGAGCAGTTCTTC
.,TRBJ1-1,.,TRBV10-3,CAISEGVRQNTEAFF,TGTGCCATCAGTGAAGGAGTGCGCCAGAACACTGAAGCTTTCTTT
.,TRBJ2-7,.,TRBV6-1,CASSDNCEQYF,TGTGCCAGCAGTGACAACTGCGAGCAGTACTTC
.,TRBJ2-4,.,TRBV30,CAWDPGQNIQYF,TGTGCCTGGGACCCGGGACAAAACATTCAGTACTTC
.,TRBJ2-3,.,TRBV20-1,CSANLIDTQYF,TGCAGTGCTAACTTGATAGATACGCAGTATTTT
.,TRBJ2-5,TRBD2,TRBV10-3,CAISESDSGRAKEIQYF,TGTGCCATCAGTGAGTCGGATAGCGGGAGGGCTAAAGAGATCCAGTACTTC
few,TRBJ2-1,.,TRBV20-1,CSAGQGGNNEQFF,TGCAGTGCTGGACAGGGAGGGAACAATGAGCAGTTCTTC
few,TRBJ2-6,TRBD2,TRBV7-9,CASSPVGLAGGSGANVLTF,TGTGCCAGCAGCCCCGTCGGACTAGCGGGAGGGTCTGGGGCCAACGTCCTGACTTTC
.,TRBJ2-5,TRBD2,TRBV12-3/TRBV12-4,CASSFKREDQETQYF,TGTGCCAGCAGTTTTAAGCGGGAGGACCAAGAGACCCAGTACTTC
.,TRBJ2-7,TRBD1,TRBV9,CASSYADRDTYNEQYF,TGTGCCAGCAGCTACGCGGACAGGGATACCTACAATGAGCAGTACTTC
.,TRBJ2-7,TRBD1,TRBV9,CASSSSGTGFYEQYF,TGTGCCAGCAGCTCCTCCGGGACAGGGTTTTACGAGCAGTACTTC
.,TRBJ2-1,.,TRBV3-1,CASSQDWGGQQFF,TGTGCCAGCAGCCAAGACTGGGGGGGGCAGCAGTTCTTC
.,TRBJ2-7,.,TRBV2,CASKIGGIGREQYF,TGTGCCAGCAAAATCGGGGGTATAGGACGGGAGCAGTACTTC
few,TRBJ2-7,.,TRBV18,CASSPLRHGGYEQYF,TGTGCCAGCTCACCACTCCGACACGGTGGATACGAGCAGTACTTC
.,TRBJ2-1,.,TRBV9,CASSVASDSYNEQFF,TGTGCCAGCAGCGTTGCTAGCGACTCCTACAATGAGCAGTTCTTC
.,TRBJ2-1,.,TRBV4-1,CASSHIPGAGGYNEQFF,TGCGCCAGCAGCCATATACCGGGAGCGGGCGGGTACAATGAGCAGTTCTTC
.,TRBJ2-7,.,TRBV4-2,CASSPQVSSYEQYF,TGTGCCAGCAGCCCCCAGGTGAGCTCCTACGAGCAGTACTTC
.,TRBJ2-2,.,TRBV30,CAWTIGERFNGELFF,TGTGCCTGGACTATAGGGGAGCGTTTTAACGGGGAGCTGTTTTTT
few,TRBJ2-5,.,TRBV7-6,CASSLRVAEYQETQYF,TGTGCCAGCAGCTTAAGGGTAGCGGAGTATCAAGAGACCCAGTACTTC
.,TRBJ1-2,.,TRBV15,CATSRDASPNYGYTF,TGTGCCACCAGCAGAGATGCCAGCCCTAACTATGGCTACACCTTC
.,TRBJ2-7,.,TRBV20-1,CSAREFLGDYEQYF,TGCAGTGCTAGAGAGTTTCTAGGGGACTACGAGCAGTACTTC
few,TRBJ1-5,.,TRBV2,CAISRGSGQPQHF,TGTGCCATCTCACGGGGGTCAGGTCAGCCCCAGCATTTT
many,TRBJ2-3,TRBD2,TRBV29-1,CSVGVRGGRTDTQYF,TGCAGCGTTGGGGTACGGGGGGGTCGCACAGATACGCAGTATTTT
few,TRBJ2-1,.,TRBV20-1,CSAISSRRNEQFF,TGCAGTGCTATCTCATCTCGTCGCAATGAGCAGTTCTTC
.,TRBJ2-7,TRBD2,TRBV5-5,CASSLGSGTYNEQYF,TGTGCCAGCAGCTTGGGTAGCGGGACCTACAATGAGCAGTACTTC
.,TRBJ2-1,TRBD2,TRBV10-3,CAIDAGTSGVNEQFF,TGTGCCATCGATGCCGGGACTAGCGGGGTTAATGAGCAGTTCTTC
.,TRBJ1-2,.,TRBV24-1,CATSDLNRDGSYGYTF,TGTGCCACCAGTGATTTGAACAGGGACGGGAGCTATGGCTACACCTTC
.,TRBJ2-7,TRBD1,TRBV6-1,CASRATGQGTYEQYF,TGTGCCAGCAGGGCTACGGGACAGGGCACTTACGAGCAGTACTTC
.,TRBJ2-1,.,TRBV11-2,CASSLVGRANEQFF,TGTGCCAGCAGCTTAGTCGGCAGGGCCAATGAGCAGTTCTTC